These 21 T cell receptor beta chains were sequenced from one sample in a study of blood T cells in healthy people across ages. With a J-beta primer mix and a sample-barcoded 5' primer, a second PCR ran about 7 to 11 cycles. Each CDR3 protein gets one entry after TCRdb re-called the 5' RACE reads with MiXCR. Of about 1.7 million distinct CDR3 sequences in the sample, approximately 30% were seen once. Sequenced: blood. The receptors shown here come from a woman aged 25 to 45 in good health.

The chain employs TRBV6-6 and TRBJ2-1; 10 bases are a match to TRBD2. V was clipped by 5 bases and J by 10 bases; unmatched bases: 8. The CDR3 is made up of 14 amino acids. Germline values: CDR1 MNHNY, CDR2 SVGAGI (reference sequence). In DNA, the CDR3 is TGTGCCAGCAGTCGGCTAGCGGGAGCGGGCGAGCAGTTCTTC. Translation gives CASSRLAGAGEQFF.

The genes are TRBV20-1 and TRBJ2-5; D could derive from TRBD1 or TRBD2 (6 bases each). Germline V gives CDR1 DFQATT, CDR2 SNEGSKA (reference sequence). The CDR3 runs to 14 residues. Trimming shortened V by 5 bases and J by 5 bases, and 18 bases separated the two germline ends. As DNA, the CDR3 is TGCAGTGCTCGGCCCCCGGGGGCACAGGAGACCCAGTACTTC. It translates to CSARPPGAQETQYF.

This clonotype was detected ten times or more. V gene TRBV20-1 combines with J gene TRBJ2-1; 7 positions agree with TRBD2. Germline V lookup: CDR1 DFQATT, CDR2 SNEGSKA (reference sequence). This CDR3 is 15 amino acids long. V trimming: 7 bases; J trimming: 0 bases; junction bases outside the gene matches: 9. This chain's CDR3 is CSGVGDYSSYNEQFF. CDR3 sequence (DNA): TGCAGTGGAGTAGGGGACTACAGCTCCTACAATGAGCAGTTCTTC.

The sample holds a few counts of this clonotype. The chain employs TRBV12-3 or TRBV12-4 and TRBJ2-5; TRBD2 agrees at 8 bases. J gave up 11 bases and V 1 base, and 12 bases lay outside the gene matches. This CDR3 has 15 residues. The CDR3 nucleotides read TGTGCCAGCAGTTTAGGTAGCGGGGATAGGAATGAGCAGTACTTC. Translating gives CASSLGSGDRNEQYF.

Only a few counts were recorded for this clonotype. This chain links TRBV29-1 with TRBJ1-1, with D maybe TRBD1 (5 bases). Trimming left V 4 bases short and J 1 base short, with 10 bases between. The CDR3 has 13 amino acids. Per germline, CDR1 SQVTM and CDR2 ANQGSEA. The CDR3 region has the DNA TGCAGCGTTGGTCCGGGGGGGAACACTGAAGCTTTCTTT. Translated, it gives CSVGPGGNTEAFF.

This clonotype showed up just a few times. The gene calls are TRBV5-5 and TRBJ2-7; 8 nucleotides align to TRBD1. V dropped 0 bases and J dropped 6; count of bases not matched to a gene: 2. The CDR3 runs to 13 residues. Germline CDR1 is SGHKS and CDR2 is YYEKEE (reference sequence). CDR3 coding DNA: TGTGCCAGCAGCTTGGTAGGACAGGGCGAGCAGTACTTC. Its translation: CASSLVGQGEQYF.

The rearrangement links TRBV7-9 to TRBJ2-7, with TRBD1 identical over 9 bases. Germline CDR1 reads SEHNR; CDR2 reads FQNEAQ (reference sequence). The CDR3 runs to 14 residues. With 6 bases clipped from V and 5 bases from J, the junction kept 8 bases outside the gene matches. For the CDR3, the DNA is TGTGCCAGCAGTGCTGGGACAGGGTCGCACGAGCAGTACTTC. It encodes CASSAGTGSHEQYF.

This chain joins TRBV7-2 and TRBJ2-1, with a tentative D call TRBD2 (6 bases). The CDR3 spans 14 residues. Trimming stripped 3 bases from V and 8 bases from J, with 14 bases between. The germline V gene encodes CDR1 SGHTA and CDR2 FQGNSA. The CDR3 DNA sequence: TGTGCCAGCAGCTTCACGTCCTCTAGCGATGAGCAGTTCTTC. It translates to CASSFTSSSDEQFF.

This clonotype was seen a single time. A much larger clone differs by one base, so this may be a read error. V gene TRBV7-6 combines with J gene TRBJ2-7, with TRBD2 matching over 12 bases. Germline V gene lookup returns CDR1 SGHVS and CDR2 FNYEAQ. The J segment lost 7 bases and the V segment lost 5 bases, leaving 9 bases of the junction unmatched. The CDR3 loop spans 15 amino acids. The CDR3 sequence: CASSPRTSGNNEQYF. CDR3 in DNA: TGTGCCAGCAGCCCTCGGACTAGCGGGAACAATGAGCAGTACTTC.

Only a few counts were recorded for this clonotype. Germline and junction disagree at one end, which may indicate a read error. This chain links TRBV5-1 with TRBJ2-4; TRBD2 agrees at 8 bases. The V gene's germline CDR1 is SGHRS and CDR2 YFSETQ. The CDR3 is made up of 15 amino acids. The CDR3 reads CASGLSGGPTNIQYF. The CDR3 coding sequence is TGCGCCAGCGGCTTGTCGGGAGGGCCGACGAACATTCAGTACTTC. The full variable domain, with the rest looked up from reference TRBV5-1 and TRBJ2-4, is KAGVTQTPRYLIKTRGQQVTLSCSPISGHRSVSWYQQTPGQGLQFLFEYFSETQRNKGNFPGRFSGRQFSNSRSEMNVSTLELGDSALYLCASGLSGGPTNIQYFGAGTRLSVL.

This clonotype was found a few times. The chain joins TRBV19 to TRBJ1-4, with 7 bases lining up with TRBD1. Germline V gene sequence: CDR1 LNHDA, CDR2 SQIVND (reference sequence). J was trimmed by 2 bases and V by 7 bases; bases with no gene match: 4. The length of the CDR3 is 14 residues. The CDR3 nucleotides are TGTGCCAGTAACCAGGGACAGACTAATGAAAAACTGTTTTTT. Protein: CASNQGQTNEKLFF.

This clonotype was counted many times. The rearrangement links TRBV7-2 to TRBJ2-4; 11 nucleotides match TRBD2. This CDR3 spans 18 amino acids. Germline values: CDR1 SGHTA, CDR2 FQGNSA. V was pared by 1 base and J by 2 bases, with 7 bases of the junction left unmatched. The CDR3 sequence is CASSLVKLAGGTKNIQYF. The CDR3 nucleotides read TGTGCCAGCAGCTTAGTAAAGCTAGCGGGAGGAACCAAAAACATTCAGTACTTC.

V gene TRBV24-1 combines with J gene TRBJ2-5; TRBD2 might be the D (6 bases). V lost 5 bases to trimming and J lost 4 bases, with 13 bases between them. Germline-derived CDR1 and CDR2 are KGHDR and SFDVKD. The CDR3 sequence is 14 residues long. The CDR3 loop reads CATSGAGLGETQYF. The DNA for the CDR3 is TGTGCCACCAGTGGCGCGGGGTTGGGAGAGACCCAGTACTTC.

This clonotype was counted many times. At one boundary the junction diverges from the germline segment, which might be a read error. The CDR3 DNA follows: TGTGCCAGCAGTCGGGGACAGGGGGACACTGAAGCTTTCTTT. Encoded protein: CASSRGQGDTEAFF. V and J are TRBV5-1 and TRBJ1-1; 11 bases agree with TRBD1. This CDR3 comprises 14 residues. The germline gives CDR1 SGHRS, CDR2 YFSETQ.

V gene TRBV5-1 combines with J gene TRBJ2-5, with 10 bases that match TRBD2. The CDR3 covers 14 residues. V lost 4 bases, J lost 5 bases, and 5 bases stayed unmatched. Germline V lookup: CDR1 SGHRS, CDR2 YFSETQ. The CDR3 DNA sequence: TGCGCCAGCAGCACGACTAGCGGGTATGAGACCCAGTACTTC. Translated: CASSTTSGYETQYF.

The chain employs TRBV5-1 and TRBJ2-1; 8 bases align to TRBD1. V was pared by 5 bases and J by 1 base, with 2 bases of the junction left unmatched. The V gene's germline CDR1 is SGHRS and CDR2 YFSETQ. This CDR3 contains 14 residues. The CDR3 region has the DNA TGCGCCAGCAGACGGGACAGGTCCTACAATGAGCAGTTCTTC. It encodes CASRRDRSYNEQFF.

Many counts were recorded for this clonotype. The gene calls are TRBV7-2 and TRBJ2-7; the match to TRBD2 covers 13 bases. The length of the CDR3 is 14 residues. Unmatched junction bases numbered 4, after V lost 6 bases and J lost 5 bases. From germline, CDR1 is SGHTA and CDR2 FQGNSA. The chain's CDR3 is CASSWTSGSNEQYF. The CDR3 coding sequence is TGTGCCAGCAGTTGGACTAGCGGGAGCAACGAGCAGTACTTC.

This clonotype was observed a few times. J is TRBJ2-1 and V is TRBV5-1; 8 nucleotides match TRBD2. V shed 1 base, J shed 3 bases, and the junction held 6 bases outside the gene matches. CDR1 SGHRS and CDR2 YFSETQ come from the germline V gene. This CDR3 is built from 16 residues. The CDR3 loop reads CASSLLPGGDYNEQFF. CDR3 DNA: TGCGCCAGCAGCTTGCTGCCGGGGGGGGACTACAATGAGCAGTTCTTC.

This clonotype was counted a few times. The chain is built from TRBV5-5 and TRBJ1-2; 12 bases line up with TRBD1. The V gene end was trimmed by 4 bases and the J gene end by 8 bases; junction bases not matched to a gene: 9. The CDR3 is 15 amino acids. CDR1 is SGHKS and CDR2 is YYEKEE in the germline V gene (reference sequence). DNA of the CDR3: TGTGCCAGCAGCAAGGGGACAGGGGGCATGGACGGCTACACCTTC. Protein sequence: CASSKGTGGMDGYTF.

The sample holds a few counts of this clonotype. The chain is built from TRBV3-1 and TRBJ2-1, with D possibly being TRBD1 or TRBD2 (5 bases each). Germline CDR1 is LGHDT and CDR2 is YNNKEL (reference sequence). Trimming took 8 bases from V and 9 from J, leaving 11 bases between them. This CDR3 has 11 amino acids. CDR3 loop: CASRGQGEQFF. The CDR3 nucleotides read TGTGCCAGCCGAGGGCAGGGTGAGCAGTTCTTC.

The CDR3 DNA sequence: TGTGCCTGGGCTCACAGGGCTGAAGCTTTCTTT. Amino acid sequence: CAWAHRAEAFF. The V gene is TRBV30, the J gene TRBJ1-1; weak D call: TRBD1 (6 bases). Trimming stripped 5 bases from V and 6 bases from J, with 10 bases between. Per germline, CDR1 GTSNPN and CDR2 SVGIG (reference sequence). The CDR3 totals 11 residues.